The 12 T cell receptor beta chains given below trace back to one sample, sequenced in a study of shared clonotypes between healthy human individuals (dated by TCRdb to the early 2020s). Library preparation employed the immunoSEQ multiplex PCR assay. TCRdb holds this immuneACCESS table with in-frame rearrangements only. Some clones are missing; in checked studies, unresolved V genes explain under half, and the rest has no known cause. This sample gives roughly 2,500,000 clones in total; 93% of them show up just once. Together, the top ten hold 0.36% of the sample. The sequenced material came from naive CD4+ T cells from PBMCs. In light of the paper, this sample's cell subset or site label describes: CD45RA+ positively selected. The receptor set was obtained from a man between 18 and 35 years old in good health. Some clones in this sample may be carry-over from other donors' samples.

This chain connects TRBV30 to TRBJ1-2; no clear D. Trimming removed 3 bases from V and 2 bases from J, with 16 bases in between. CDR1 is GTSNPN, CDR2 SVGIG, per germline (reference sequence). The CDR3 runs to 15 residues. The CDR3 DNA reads TGTGCCTGGAGCGCCGGCCCGATTCACAACTATGGCTACACCTTC. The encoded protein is CAWSAGPIHNYGYTF.

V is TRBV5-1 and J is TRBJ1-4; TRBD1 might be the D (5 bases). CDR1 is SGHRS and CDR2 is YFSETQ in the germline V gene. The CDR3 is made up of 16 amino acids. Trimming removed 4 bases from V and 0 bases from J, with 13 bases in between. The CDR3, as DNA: TGCGCCAGCAGCGGACGACAGATTCCAACTAATGAAAAACTGTTTTTT. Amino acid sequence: CASSGRQIPTNEKLFF.

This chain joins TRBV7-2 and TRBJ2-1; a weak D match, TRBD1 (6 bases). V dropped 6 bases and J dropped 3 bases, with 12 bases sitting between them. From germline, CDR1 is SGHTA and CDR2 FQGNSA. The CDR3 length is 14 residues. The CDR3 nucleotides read TGTGCCAGCAGTTCACAGGGCAACTACAATGAGCAGTTCTTC. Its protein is CASSSQGNYNEQFF.

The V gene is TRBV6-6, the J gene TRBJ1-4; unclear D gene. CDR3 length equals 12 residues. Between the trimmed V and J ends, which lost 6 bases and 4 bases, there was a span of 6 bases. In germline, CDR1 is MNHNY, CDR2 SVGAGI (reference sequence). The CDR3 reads CASSSLNEKLFF. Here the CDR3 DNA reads TGTGCCAGCAGCTCCCTTAATGAAAAACTGTTTTTT.

The CDR3 loop reads CASSLGVREYGQPQHF. In DNA, the CDR3 is TGTGCCAGCAGTTTGGGGGTACGGGAGTACGGTCAGCCCCAGCATTTT. J is TRBJ1-5 and V is TRBV28, with D perhaps matching TRBD1 (5 bases). The CDR3 runs to 16 residues. Per the germline V gene, CDR1 is MDHEN and CDR2 is SYDVKM. V shed 3 bases and J shed 6 bases, with 18 bases lying between them.

CDR3: CASSSTRDTQYF. CDR3 nucleotide sequence: TGTGCCAGCAGCTCTACGCGGGATACGCAGTATTTT. The rearrangement uses TRBV11-3 and TRBJ2-3; D is undetermined. V was shortened by 4 bases and J by 6 bases, with 8 bases between the two germline ends. The V gene's germline CDR1 is SGHNT and CDR2 YENEEA. The CDR3 consists of 12 residues.

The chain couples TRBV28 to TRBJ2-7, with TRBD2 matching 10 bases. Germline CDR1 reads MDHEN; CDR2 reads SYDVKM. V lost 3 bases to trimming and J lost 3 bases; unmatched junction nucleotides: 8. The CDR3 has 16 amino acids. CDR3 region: CASSLGTSGIRYEQYF. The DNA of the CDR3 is TGTGCCAGCAGTTTGGGCACTAGCGGGATTCGCTACGAGCAGTACTTC.

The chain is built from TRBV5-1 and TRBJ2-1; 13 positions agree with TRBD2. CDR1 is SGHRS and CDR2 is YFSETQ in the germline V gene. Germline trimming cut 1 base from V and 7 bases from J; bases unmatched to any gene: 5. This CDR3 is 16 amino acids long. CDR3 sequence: CASSLSLAGGLNEQFF. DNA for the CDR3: TGCGCCAGCAGCTTGTCACTAGCGGGAGGGTTGAATGAGCAGTTCTTC. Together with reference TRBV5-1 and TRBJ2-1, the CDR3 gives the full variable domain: KAGVTQTPRYLIKTRGQQVTLSCSPISGHRSVSWYQQTPGQGLQFLFEYFSETQRNKGNFPGRFSGRQFSNSRSEMNVSTLELGDSALYLCASSLSLAGGLNEQFFGPGTRLTVL.

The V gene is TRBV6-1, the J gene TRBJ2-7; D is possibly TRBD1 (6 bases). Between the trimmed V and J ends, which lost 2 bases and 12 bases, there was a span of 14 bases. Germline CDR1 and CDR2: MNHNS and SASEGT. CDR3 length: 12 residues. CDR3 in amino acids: CASSEWGQGMYF. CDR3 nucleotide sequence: TGTGCCAGCAGTGAATGGGGGCAGGGAATGTACTTC.

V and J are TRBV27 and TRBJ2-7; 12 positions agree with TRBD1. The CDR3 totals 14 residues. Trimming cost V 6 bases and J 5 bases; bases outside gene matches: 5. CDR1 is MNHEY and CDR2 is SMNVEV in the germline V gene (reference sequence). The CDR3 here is CASSWDRGLDEQYF. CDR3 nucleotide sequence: TGTGCCAGCAGCTGGGACAGGGGGCTCGACGAGCAGTACTTC.

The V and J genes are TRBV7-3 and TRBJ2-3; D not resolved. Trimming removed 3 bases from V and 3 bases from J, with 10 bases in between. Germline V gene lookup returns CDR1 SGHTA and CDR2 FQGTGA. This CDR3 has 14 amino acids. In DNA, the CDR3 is TGTGCCAGCAGCTTTGCCCGATCGACAGATACGCAGTATTTT. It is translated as CASSFARSTDTQYF. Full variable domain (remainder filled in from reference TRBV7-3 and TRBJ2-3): GAGVSQTPSNKVTEKGKYVELRCDPISGHTALYWYRQSLGQGPEFLIYFQGTGAADDSGLPNDRFFAVRPEGSVSTLKIQRTERGDSAVYLCASSFARSTDTQYFGPGTRLTVL.

The CDR3 coding sequence is TGTGCCAGCAGTAGGACAGGGGCAAATCAGCCCCAGCATTTT. Protein product: CASSRTGANQPQHF. This chain uses TRBV6-1 with TRBJ1-5; TRBD1 matches 9 bases. The CDR3 extends over 14 amino acids. V lost 5 bases and J lost 4; bases outside the gene matches: 3. Germline V gene lookup returns CDR1 MNHNS and CDR2 SASEGT.